Listed here are 32 T cell receptor beta chains from one sample, sequenced in a study of Ad26.COV2.S vaccination and SARS-CoV-2 variants. Treatment defined: some 19 received Ad26.COV2.S at low or high dose, single or two shots; about 5 received placebo; per-sample allocation not given. Vaccine and placebo recipients were sampled on day 63 after the first injection. Profiling relied on immunoSEQ multiplex PCR, and the TCRdb table lists in-frame clones only, not all of them. The table has roughly 390,000 clones, 70% to 90% seen once. The specimen comprised peripheral blood, sampled in a trial of Ad26.COV2.S vaccine versus placebo. These receptors all stem from a person aged 18 to 65 who received the Ad26.COV2.S COVID-19 vaccine or a placebo.

This chain connects TRBV21-1 to TRBJ2-5; the table's D gene call, TRBD2, was not cross checked with the DNA. TRBV21-1 is labeled a pseudogene. The CDR3 is made up of 17 amino acids. DNA of the CDR3: TGTGCCAGCAGCAGAGACCGATGGGGGGACGTGAGGGAGACCCAGTACTTC. Its protein product is CASSRDRWGDVRETQYF.

The V gene is TRBV4-3, the J gene TRBJ2-2, with D hard to call. Trimming left V 0 bases short and J 1 base short, with 9 bases between. The CDR3 length is 16 residues. Germline V gene data show CDR1 as LGHNA and CDR2 as YSLEER. The CDR3 reads CASSQDSAKNTGELFF. In DNA form, the CDR3 reads TGCGCCAGCAGCCAAGATAGTGCAAAGAACACCGGGGAGCTGTTTTTT.

This clone was detected only a few times. The chain is built from TRBV19 and TRBJ2-4, with 9 bases lining up with TRBD1. The V and J ends lost 3 bases and 4 bases, in that order; junction bases with no gene match: 13. Germline V CDR1 and CDR2: LNHDA, SQIVND (reference sequence). This CDR3 region has 18 residues. The CDR3 loop reads CASSIWGTGLSPKNIQYF. DNA of the CDR3: TGTGCCAGTAGTATTTGGGGGACAGGGTTGAGTCCGAAAAACATTCAGTACTTC.

This clone was seen a few times. The gene calls are TRBV4-2 and TRBJ1-2; tentative D call: TRBD1 (6 bases). The CDR3 has 16 residues. Germline-derived CDR1 and CDR2 are LGHNA and YNFKEQ. V lost 4 bases, J lost 6 bases, and 21 bases lay in between. In DNA, the CDR3 is TGTGCCAGCAGCCCTACCAAAGTCCGGGACATCGATGGCTACACCTTC. It specifies CASSPTKVRDIDGYTF.

The J gene is TRBJ1-4, the V gene TRBV19; TRBD1 agrees at 9 bases. The germline V gene has CDR1 LNHDA and CDR2 SQIVND (reference sequence). This CDR3 contains 15 residues. V lost 3 bases, J lost 6 bases, and 5 bases stayed unmatched. CDR3 coding DNA: TGTGCCAGTAGTATCGACGGGACAGGGTATGAAAAACTGTTTTTT. Translated, it gives CASSIDGTGYEKLFF.

The rearrangement links TRBV10-1 to TRBJ2-2; tentatively, D is TRBD1 or TRBD2 (5 bases each). V lost 6 bases and J lost 4, with 9 bases in between. Germline V gene sequence: CDR1 WNHNN, CDR2 SYGVQD (reference sequence). This CDR3 has 13 residues. Here the CDR3 reads CASSWDGTGELFF. CDR3 nucleotide sequence: TGCGCCAGCAGCTGGGACGGCACCGGGGAGCTGTTTTTT.

V is TRBV6-5 and J is TRBJ2-4; D might be TRBD1 (5 bases). V was trimmed by 0 bases and J by 12 bases, leaving 18 bases between them. Germline CDR1 reads MNHEY; CDR2 reads SVGAGI. This CDR3 region has 15 residues. The CDR3 nucleotides are TGTGCCAGCAGTTACTCCAGGGTTCCTACCTATGATCAGTACTTC. Translating gives CASSYSRVPTYDQYF.

The table lists this clone with a few counts. The chain uses TRBV19 and TRBJ2-2; 7 nucleotides match TRBD1. The ends lost 8 bases at V and 3 bases at J; junction bases unmatched: 27. The CDR3 spans 21 residues. CDR1 is LNHDA and CDR2 is SQIVND in the germline V gene (reference sequence). CDR3 sequence reads: CASSPKRIAGTERRYTGELFF. CDR3 bases: TGTGCCAGTTCGCCCAAACGTATCGCCGGGACAGAGAGACGATACACCGGGGAGCTGTTTTTT. The whole variable domain, filled in from reference TRBV19 and TRBJ2-2, reads DGGITQSPKYLFRKEGQNVTLSCEQNLNHDAMYWYRQDPGQGLRLIYYSQIVNDFQKGDIAEGYSVSREKKESFPLTVTSAQKNPTAFYLCASSPKRIAGTERRYTGELFFGEGSRLTVL.

J is TRBJ1-3 and V is TRBV18; 8 nucleotides line up with TRBD1. J gave up 0 bases and V 3 bases, and 4 bases lay outside the gene matches. The CDR3 has 16 residues. CDR1 and CDR2 from the germline V gene are KGHSH and LQKENI. The CDR3 nucleotides read TGTGCCAGCTCACCCGGGACAGGTCTCTCTGGAAACACCATATATTTT. This encodes CASSPGTGLSGNTIYF.

This chain connects TRBV30 to TRBJ1-1; possibly TRBD1 for D (5 bases). The CDR3 consists of 13 residues. Trimming removed 4 bases at V and 2 bases at J, with 11 bases between. CDR1 is GTSNPN and CDR2 is SVGIG in the germline V gene (reference sequence). CDR3 sequence (DNA): TGTGCCTGGACGAAAGGGGTAAACACTGAAGCTTTCTTT. It encodes CAWTKGVNTEAFF.

The chain uses TRBV30 and TRBJ1-3; 10 bases are shared with TRBD1. The J segment lost 2 bases and the V segment lost 4 bases, leaving 5 bases of the junction unmatched. The CDR3 is made up of 15 amino acids. Germline CDR1 GTSNPN, CDR2 SVGIG (reference sequence). The CDR3 bases are TGTGCCTGGAACCTGGGACAGGGGCCTGGAAACACCATATATTTT. This gives the protein CAWNLGQGPGNTIYF. Full variable domain (remainder filled in from reference TRBV30 and TRBJ1-3): SQTIHQWPATLVQPVGSPLSLECTVEGTSNPNLYWYRQAAGRGLQLLFYSVGIGQISSEVPQNLSASRPQDRQFILSSKKLLLSDSGFYLCAWNLGQGPGNTIYFGEGSWLTVV.

The chain combines TRBV7-9 with TRBJ1-5, with 9 bases identical to TRBD1. Germline V gene sequence: CDR1 SEHNR, CDR2 FQNEAQ (reference sequence). The CDR3 is 14 residues long. The J segment lost 6 bases and the V segment lost 0 bases, leaving 0 bases of the junction unmatched. CDR3 sequence: CASSLATGGQPQHF. The DNA of the CDR3 is TGTGCCAGCAGCTTAGCGACAGGGGGTCAGCCCCAGCATTTT.

This chain links TRBV7-9 with TRBJ2-3; TRBD2 might be the D (5 bases). This CDR3 spans 14 amino acids. Germline CDR1 is SEHNR and CDR2 is FQNEAQ (reference sequence). Trimming stripped 1 base from V and 6 bases from J, with 11 bases between. The CDR3 DNA is TGTGCCAGCAGCTTAGGGCAGCCGGGGGATACGCAGTATTTT. It is translated as CASSLGQPGDTQYF.

The genes are TRBV6-2 or TRBV6-3 and TRBJ2-3; TRBD2 aligns across 11 bases. This CDR3 contains 16 residues. The V and J ends lost 6 bases and 7 bases, in that order; junction bases with no gene match: 12. Germline V gene lookup returns CDR1 MNHEY and CDR2 SVGEGT. The CDR3 here is CASSRTSGGLVNTQYF. In nucleotides, the CDR3 is TGTGCCAGCAGCCGAACTAGCGGGGGATTGGTAAATACGCAGTATTTT.

This clone appeared once. V and J are TRBV14 and TRBJ2-1; D unresolved. CDR3 length: 15 amino acids. V gave up 1 base and J gave up 6 bases, with 13 bases separating them. The germline V gene encodes CDR1 SGHDN and CDR2 FVKESK. The CDR3 DNA reads as TGTGCCAGCAGCCAAGGTAAGGGAAGACGCAATGAGCAGTTCTTC. Translated, it gives CASSQGKGRRNEQFF.

The rearrangement uses TRBV7-9 and TRBJ1-6; D remains unclear. This CDR3 contains 14 residues. Germline V lookup: CDR1 SEHNR, CDR2 FQNEAQ (reference sequence). Trimming removed 8 bases at V and 7 bases at J, with 15 bases between. The CDR3 protein is CASGSWTENSPLHF. CDR3 in DNA: TGTGCCAGCGGGTCCTGGACGGAAAATTCACCCCTCCACTTT.

This clone was seen a single time. The chain is built from TRBV27 and TRBJ2-6; weak D call: TRBD1 (6 bases). Germline V gene data show CDR1 as MNHEY and CDR2 as SMNVEV (reference sequence). The V gene lost 4 bases and the J gene lost 2 bases, with 12 bases spanning the gap. This CDR3 spans 16 amino acids. DNA for the CDR3: TGTGCCAGCAGTTGGGGGCCTGTTACTGGGGCCAACGTCCTGACTTTC. Its translation: CASSWGPVTGANVLTF.

The CDR3 nucleotides are TGTGCCAGTAGTTACCAGGGGGTTATCGGCTACACCTTC. Its translation is CASSYQGVIGYTF. The J gene is TRBJ1-2, the V gene TRBV19; 7 bases are shared with TRBD1. The CDR3 has 13 residues. Germline V lookup: CDR1 LNHDA, CDR2 SQIVND (reference sequence). V dropped 5 bases and J dropped 8; count of bases not matched to a gene: 8.

This chain connects TRBV2 to TRBJ2-5, with 7 bases aligning to TRBD2. V lost 9 bases and J lost 5; bases outside the gene matches: 9. There are 13 residues in the CDR3. In germline, CDR1 is SNHLY, CDR2 FYNNEI. In nucleotides, the CDR3 is TGTGCCAGTTCAGGCGGGGGTGACGAGACCCAGTACTTC. It specifies CASSGGGDETQYF.

The chain has TRBV7-9 and TRBJ1-6; D is possibly TRBD1 (6 bases). This CDR3 comprises 16 residues. The V and J ends lost 1 base and 6 bases respectively, with 13 bases between them. Germline CDR1 is SEHNR and CDR2 is FQNEAQ (reference sequence). The DNA of the CDR3 is TGTGCCAGCAGCTTAGGGTCAGGGGAAGGTAATTCACCCCTCCACTTT. The encoded protein is CASSLGSGEGNSPLHF.

The V call is TRBV12-1, the J call TRBJ1-5; the table assigns TRBD1, which was not confirmed against the DNA. TRBV12-1 corresponds to a pseudogene. This CDR3 spans 16 amino acids. The CDR3 nucleotides are TGTGCCAGCAGCTGCCCGGGACAGGGGGACTTGGAGCCCCAGCATTTT. It translates to CASSCPGQGDLEPQHF.

The chain is built from TRBV1 and TRBJ2-3; the D call in the table, TRBD2, was not verified against the DNA. TRBV1 is labeled a pseudogene. The CDR3 runs 17 residues. The CDR3 loop is CTSSRGRSSGGRDTQYF. The CDR3 DNA reads as TGCACCAGCAGCCGGGGGCGGAGTAGCGGGGGCAGAGATACGCAGTATTTT.

V and J are TRBV15 and TRBJ2-5; 10 positions agree with TRBD2. CDR3 length: 14 amino acids. J lost 5 bases, V lost 3 bases, and 3 bases had no gene match. CDR1 is LNHNV, CDR2 YYDKDF, per germline (reference sequence). The CDR3 reads CATSRGLAFETQYF. CDR3 nucleotide sequence: TGTGCCACCAGCAGGGGACTAGCGTTCGAGACCCAGTACTTC.

This clone has only a few counts. J is TRBJ1-6 and V is TRBV10-1; D is unresolved. The ends were cut back, 1 base at V and 7 bases at J, with 8 bases in the middle. This CDR3 is built from 14 residues. From germline, CDR1 is WNHNN and CDR2 SYGVQD (reference sequence). The CDR3 protein is CASSELTENSPLHF. As DNA, the CDR3 is TGCGCCAGCAGTGAGTTGACGGAGAATTCACCCCTCCACTTT.

This clone was detected only a few times. The J gene is TRBJ1-2, the V gene TRBV10-3; 10 bases are a match to TRBD1. CDR1 and CDR2 (germline): ENHRY, SYGVKD. CDR3 length: 13 amino acids. V lost 10 bases to trimming and J lost 8 bases; unmatched junction nucleotides: 10. CDR3 bases: TGTGCCACTAGGGACAGGGGACTGGGAGGCTACACCTTC. This sequence encodes CATRDRGLGGYTF.

This rearrangement joins TRBV11-2 to TRBJ2-1; TRBD2 agrees at 10 bases. With 4 bases clipped from V and 6 bases from J, the junction kept 9 bases outside the gene matches. Germline-derived CDR1 and CDR2 are SGHAT and FQNNGV. The CDR3 has 16 residues. CDR3 region: CASSSNLAGVVNEQFF. The CDR3 DNA follows: TGTGCCAGCAGCTCGAACCTAGCGGGGGTCGTCAATGAGCAGTTCTTC.

Here the CDR3 DNA reads TGTGCCAGTAGTATAGAGAGGCAGGGTGGTAATTCACCCCTCCACTTT. Translated, it gives CASSIERQGGNSPLHF. The J gene is TRBJ1-6, the V gene TRBV19, with a tentative D call TRBD1 (5 bases). The CDR3 consists of 16 residues. The V gene's germline CDR1 is LNHDA and CDR2 SQIVND (reference sequence). Trimming pared 0 bases from V and 6 bases from J, leaving 12 bases between.

The chain joins TRBV6-5 to TRBJ1-2; D is possibly TRBD1 (5 bases). Looked up from germline, CDR1 is MNHEY and CDR2 is SVGAGI. The CDR3 length is 14 residues. Trimming stripped 7 bases from V and 0 bases from J, with 12 bases between. The CDR3 spells CASTPDRTNYGYTF. In DNA form, the CDR3 reads TGTGCCAGCACCCCCGACAGAACTAACTATGGCTACACCTTC.

V gene TRBV30 combines with J gene TRBJ1-4; D is unclear. This CDR3 spans 14 amino acids. V lost 4 bases and J 10 bases, leaving 19 bases between the germline ends. The germline V gene encodes CDR1 GTSNPN and CDR2 SVGIG (reference sequence). The CDR3 bases are TGTGCCTGGAATCTCGCGGAAAAGCCGGGAAAACTGTTTTTT. Translated, it gives CAWNLAEKPGKLFF.

This chain joins TRBV7-6 and TRBJ2-6; no clear D gene. The CDR3 length is 14 residues. From germline, CDR1 is SGHVS and CDR2 FNYEAQ. The V and J ends lost 1 base and 4 bases respectively, with 5 bases between them. The CDR3 sequence: CASSLVAGANVLTF. CDR3 coding DNA: TGTGCCAGCAGCTTAGTAGCCGGGGCCAACGTCCTGACTTTC.

The rearrangement uses TRBV7-9 and TRBJ1-4; D ambiguous. The germline CDR1 and CDR2 sequences are SEHNR and FQNEAQ (reference sequence). The CDR3 loop spans 15 amino acids. Between the trimmed V and J ends, which lost 1 base and 5 bases, there was a span of 11 bases. The CDR3 coding sequence is TGTGCCAGCAGCTTAGGGGCCCAGGCCAATGAAAAACTGTTTTTT. Translation: CASSLGAQANEKLFF. Full variable domain (outside the CDR3, taken from reference TRBV7-9 and TRBJ1-4): DTGVSQNPRHKITKRGQNVTFRCDPISEHNRLYWYRQTLGQGPEFLTYFQNEAQLEKSRLLSDRFSAERPKGSFSTLEIQRTEQGDSAMYLCASSLGAQANEKLFFGSGTQLSVL.

The chain links TRBV19 to TRBJ1-1, with 7 bases identical to TRBD1. V shed 5 bases and J 1 base; nucleotides not matched to a gene: 7. The CDR3 extends over 15 amino acids. CDR1 LNHDA and CDR2 SQIVND come from the germline V gene (reference sequence). CDR3 nucleotides: TGTGCCAGTAGTGGGCGGACAGGAGGGAACACTGAAGCTTTCTTT. This translates into CASSGRTGGNTEAFF.